This TCR beta chain appears in the sequencing data of a study of PD-1 blockade in classical Hodgkin lymphoma. Overall study: It was nivolumab at 3 mg/kg, given intravenously every 2 weeks, that patients received. Points from the study as a whole: A significant rise in TCR diversity was seen by C4D1 for CD4+ cells but not for CD8+ cells.

Germline CDR1 reads SGHNT; CDR2 reads YYREEE (reference sequence). The CDR3 covers 15 residues. V lost 4 bases, J lost 0 bases, and 13 bases lay in between. Sequenced by immunoSEQ multiplex PCR; TCRdb stores in-frame clones only, minus some. The table lists roughly 42,000 clones, about 70% of them singletons. Regarding this clone: Its target is unknown.

Every patient had relapsed following autologous stem cell transplantation, and cohorts differed in brentuximab vedotin exposure. The chain is built from TRBV5-4 and TRBJ1-1; possible D gene TRBD1, 5 bases. Sequencing used peripheral blood mononuclear cells (PBMCs), obtained at baseline. The receptor was isolated from a human donor with classical Hodgkin lymphoma. CDR3 nucleotides: TGTGCCAGCAGCCTAATAGACAGTGTGAACACTGAAGCTTTCTTT. As protein: CASSLIDSVNTEAFF. Based on the CDR3 plus reference TRBV5-4 and TRBJ1-1, the full variable domain is ETGVTQSPTHLIKTRGQQVTLRCSSQSGHNTVSWYQQALGQGPQFIFQYYREEENGRGNFPPRFSGLQFPNYSSELNVNALELDDSALYLCASSLIDSVNTEAFFGQGTRLTVV.